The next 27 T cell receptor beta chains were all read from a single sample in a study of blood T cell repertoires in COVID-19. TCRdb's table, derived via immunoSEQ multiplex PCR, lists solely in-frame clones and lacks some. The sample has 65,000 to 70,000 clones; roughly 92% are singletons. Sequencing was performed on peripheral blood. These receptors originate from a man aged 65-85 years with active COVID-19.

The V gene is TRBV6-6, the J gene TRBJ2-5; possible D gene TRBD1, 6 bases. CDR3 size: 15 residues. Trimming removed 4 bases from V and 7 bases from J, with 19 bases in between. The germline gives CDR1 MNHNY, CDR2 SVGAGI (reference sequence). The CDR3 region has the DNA TGTGCCAGCAGTTCGCTACAGGGAGAGTTGGGGACCCAGTACTTC. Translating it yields CASSSLQGELGTQYF.

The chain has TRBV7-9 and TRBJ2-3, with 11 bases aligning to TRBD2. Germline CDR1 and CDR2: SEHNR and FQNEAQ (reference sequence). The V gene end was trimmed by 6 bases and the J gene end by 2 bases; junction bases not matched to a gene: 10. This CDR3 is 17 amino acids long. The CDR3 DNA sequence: TGTGCCAGCAGGACTCCGGGACTAGCGGATTTCACAGATACGCAGTATTTT. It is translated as CASRTPGLADFTDTQYF.

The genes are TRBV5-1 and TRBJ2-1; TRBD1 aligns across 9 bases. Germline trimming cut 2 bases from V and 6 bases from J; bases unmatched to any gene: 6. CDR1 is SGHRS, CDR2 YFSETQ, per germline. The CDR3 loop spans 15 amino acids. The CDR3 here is CASSFRDRVLNEQFF. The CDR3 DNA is TGCGCCAGCAGCTTCCGGGACAGGGTACTCAATGAGCAGTTCTTC.

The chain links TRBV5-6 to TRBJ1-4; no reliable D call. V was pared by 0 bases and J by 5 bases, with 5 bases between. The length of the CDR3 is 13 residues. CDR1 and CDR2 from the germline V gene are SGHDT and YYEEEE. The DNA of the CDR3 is TGTGCCAGCAGCTTGGCCCAGAATGAAAAACTGTTTTTT. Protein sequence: CASSLAQNEKLFF.

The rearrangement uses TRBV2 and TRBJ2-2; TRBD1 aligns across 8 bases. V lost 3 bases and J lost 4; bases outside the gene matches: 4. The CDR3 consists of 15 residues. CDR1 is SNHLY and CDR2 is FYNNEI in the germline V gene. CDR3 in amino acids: CASSDMTGVTGELFF. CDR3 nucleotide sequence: TGTGCCAGCAGTGATATGACAGGGGTCACCGGGGAGCTGTTTTTT.

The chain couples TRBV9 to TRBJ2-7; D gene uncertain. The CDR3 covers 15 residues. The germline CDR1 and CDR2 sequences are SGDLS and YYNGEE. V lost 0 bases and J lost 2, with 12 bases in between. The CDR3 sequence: CASSVAESPTYEQYF. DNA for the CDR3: TGTGCCAGCAGCGTAGCCGAAAGCCCAACCTACGAGCAGTACTTC.

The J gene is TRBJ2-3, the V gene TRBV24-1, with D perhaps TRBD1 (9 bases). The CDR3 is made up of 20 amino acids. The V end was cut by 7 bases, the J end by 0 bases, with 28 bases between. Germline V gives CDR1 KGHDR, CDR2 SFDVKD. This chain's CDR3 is CATSAKQGAGGATSTDTQYF. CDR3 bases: TGTGCCACCAGCGCTAAACAGGGGGCGGGAGGCGCGACTAGCACAGATACGCAGTATTTT.

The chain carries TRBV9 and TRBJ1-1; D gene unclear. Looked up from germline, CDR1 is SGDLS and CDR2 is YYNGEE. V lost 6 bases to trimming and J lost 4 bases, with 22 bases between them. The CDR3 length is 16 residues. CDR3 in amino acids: CASNLPPGGGLTEAFF. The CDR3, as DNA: TGTGCCAGCAACCTACCCCCTGGCGGAGGGCTCACTGAAGCTTTCTTT.

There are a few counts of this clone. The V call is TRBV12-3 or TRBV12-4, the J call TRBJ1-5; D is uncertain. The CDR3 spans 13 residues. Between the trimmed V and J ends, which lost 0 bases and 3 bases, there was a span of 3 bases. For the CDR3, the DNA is TGTGCCAGCAGTTTAGCTCACAATCAGCCCCAGCATTTT. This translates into CASSLAHNQPQHF.

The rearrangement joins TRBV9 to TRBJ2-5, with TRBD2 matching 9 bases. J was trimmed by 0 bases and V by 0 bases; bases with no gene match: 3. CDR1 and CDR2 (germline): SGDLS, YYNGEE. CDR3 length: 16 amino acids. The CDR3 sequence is CASSVVSGGYQETQYF. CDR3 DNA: TGTGCCAGCAGCGTAGTCAGCGGGGGGTACCAAGAGACCCAGTACTTC.

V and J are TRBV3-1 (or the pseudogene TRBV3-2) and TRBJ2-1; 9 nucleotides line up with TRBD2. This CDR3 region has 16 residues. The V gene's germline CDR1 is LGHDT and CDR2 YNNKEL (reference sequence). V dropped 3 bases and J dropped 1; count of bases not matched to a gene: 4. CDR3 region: CASSHSRGGSYNEQFF. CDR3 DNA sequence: TGTGCCAGCAGCCATTCGCGGGGGGGGTCCTACAATGAGCAGTTCTTC.

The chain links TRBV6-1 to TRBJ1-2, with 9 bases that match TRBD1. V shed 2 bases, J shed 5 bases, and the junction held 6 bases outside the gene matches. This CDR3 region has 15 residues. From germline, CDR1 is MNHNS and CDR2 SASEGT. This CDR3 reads CASSERTGVRYGYTF. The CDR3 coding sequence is TGTGCCAGCAGTGAACGGACAGGGGTAAGATATGGCTACACCTTC.

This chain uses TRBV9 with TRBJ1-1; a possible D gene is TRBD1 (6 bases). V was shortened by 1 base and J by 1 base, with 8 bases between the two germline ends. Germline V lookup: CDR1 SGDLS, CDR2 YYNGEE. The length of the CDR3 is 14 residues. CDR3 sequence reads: CASSVQTGNTEAFF. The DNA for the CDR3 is TGTGCCAGCAGCGTACAGACAGGGAACACTGAAGCTTTCTTT.

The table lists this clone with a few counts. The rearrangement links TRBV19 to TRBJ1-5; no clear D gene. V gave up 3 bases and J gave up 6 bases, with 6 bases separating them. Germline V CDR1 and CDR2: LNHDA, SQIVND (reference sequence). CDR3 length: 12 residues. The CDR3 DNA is TGTGCCAGTAGTATTGCGCCTCAGCCCCAGCATTTT. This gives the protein CASSIAPQPQHF.

The CDR3 region has the DNA TGTGCCAGTAGTATACATCCCTCGGGAGGCTACACCTTC. It is translated as CASSIHPSGGYTF. This chain connects TRBV19 to TRBJ1-2; D is unclear. This CDR3 has 13 amino acids. From germline, CDR1 is LNHDA and CDR2 SQIVND (reference sequence). Trimming left V 2 bases short and J 8 bases short, with 12 bases between.

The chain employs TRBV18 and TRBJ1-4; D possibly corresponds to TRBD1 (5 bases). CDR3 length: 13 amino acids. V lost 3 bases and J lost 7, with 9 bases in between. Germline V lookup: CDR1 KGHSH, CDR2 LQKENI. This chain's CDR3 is CASSPAQGEKLFF. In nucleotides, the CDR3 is TGTGCCAGCTCACCGGCCCAGGGTGAAAAACTGTTTTTT. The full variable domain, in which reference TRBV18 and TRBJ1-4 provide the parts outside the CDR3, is NAGVMQNPRHLVRRRGQEARLRCSPMKGHSHVYWYRQLPEEGLKFMVYLQKENIIDESGMPKERFSAEFPKEGPSILRIQQVVRGDSAAYFCASSPAQGEKLFFGSGTQLSVL.

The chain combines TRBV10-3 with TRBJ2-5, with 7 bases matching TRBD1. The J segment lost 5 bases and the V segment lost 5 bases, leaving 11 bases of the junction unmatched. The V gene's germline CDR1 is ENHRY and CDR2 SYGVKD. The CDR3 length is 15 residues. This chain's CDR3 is CAISTGTDRSETQYF. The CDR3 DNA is TGTGCCATCAGTACCGGGACAGACCGATCGGAGACCCAGTACTTC.

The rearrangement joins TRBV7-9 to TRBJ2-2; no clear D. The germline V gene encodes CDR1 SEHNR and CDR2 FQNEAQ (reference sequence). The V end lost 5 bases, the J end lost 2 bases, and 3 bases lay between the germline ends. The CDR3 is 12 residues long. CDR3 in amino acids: CASSLNTGELFF. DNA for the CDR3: TGTGCCAGCAGCCTCAACACCGGGGAGCTGTTTTTT.

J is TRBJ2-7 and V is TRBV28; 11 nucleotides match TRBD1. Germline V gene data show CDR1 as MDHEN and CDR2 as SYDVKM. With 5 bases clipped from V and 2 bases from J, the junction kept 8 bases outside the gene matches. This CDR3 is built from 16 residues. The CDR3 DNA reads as TGTGCCAGCAGTACGAGGGGGACAGGGGGACCCTACGAGCAGTACGTC. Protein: CASSTRGTGGPYEQYV.

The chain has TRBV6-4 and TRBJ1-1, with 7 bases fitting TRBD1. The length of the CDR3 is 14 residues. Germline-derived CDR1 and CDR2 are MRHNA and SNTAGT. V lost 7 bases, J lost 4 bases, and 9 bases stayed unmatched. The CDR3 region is CASNTGDPGTEAFF. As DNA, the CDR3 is TGTGCCAGCAATACAGGGGACCCGGGCACTGAAGCTTTCTTT.

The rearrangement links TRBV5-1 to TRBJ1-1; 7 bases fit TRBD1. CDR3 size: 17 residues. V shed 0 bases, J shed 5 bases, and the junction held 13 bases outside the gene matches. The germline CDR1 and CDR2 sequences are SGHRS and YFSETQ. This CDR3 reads CASSLALNRGKKTEAFF. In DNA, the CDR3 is TGCGCCAGCAGCTTGGCCCTGAACAGGGGAAAAAAGACTGAAGCTTTCTTT.

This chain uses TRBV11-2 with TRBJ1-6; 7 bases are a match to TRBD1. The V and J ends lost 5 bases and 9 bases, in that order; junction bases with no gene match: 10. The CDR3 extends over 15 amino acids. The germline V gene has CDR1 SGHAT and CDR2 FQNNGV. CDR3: CASSPITGESSPLHF. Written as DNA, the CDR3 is TGTGCCAGCAGCCCTATTACAGGGGAGAGTTCACCCCTCCACTTT.

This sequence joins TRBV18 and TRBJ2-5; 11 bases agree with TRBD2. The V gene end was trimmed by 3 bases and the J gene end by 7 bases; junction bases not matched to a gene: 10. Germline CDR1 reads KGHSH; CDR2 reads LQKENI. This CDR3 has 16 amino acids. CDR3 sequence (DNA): TGTGCCAGCTCACCCGAAGTACTAGCGGGGGCGGCGACCCAGTACTTC. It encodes CASSPEVLAGAATQYF.

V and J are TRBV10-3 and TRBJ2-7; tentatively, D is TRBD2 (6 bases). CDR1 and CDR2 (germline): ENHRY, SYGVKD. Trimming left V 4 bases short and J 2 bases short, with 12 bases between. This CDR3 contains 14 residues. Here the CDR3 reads CAISGRDGTYEQYV. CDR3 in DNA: TGTGCCATCAGTGGGAGGGACGGAACCTACGAGCAGTACGTC.

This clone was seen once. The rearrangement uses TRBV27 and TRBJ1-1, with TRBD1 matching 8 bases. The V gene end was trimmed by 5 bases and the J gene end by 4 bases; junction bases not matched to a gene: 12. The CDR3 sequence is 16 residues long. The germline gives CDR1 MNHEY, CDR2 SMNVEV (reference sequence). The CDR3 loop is CASSPGGRGRITEAFF. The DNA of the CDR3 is TGTGCCAGCAGTCCAGGGGGCAGGGGAAGAATCACTGAAGCTTTCTTT.

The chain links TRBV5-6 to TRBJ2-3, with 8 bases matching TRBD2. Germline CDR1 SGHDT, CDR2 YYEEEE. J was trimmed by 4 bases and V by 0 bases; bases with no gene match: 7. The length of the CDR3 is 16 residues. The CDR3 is CASSLVLGLVADTQYF. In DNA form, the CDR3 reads TGTGCCAGCAGCTTGGTTTTGGGACTAGTGGCAGATACGCAGTATTTT.

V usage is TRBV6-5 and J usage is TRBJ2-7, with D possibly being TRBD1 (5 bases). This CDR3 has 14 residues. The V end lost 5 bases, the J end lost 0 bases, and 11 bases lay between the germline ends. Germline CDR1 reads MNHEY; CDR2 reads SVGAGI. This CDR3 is CASSNRQNSYEQYF. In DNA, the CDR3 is TGTGCCAGCAGTAACAGACAGAACTCCTACGAGCAGTACTTC.